This record concerns one TCR beta chain sequence. The timepoints at which blood was sampled were baseline, cycle 4 day 1, and cycle 7 day 1. Clones were read by immunoSEQ multiplex PCR, and TCRdb kept only the in-frame ones, dropping some. The sample yields more than 15,000 clones, 84% seen once. The source of the sample is a study of OX40 agonist ivuxolimab in advanced cancers. The germline gives CDR1 SEHNR, CDR2 FQNEAQ (reference sequence). V was clipped by 2 bases and J by 6 bases; unmatched bases: 13. The CDR3 is made up of 17 amino acids. The input for sequencing was CD4+ or CD8+ T cells sorted from blood, taken in a trial of the OX40 agonist ivuxolimab. J is TRBJ2-1 and V is TRBV7-9, with TRBD2 matching 7 bases. The origin of this receptor is an adult with an advanced solid tumor such as melanoma, head and neck, liver or kidney cancer. The CDR3 DNA is TGTGCCAGCAGCTTAACGCCATATGGACTAGAGGGCAATGAGCAGTTCTTC. It codes for CASSLTPYGLEGNEQFF.